These T cell receptor beta chains were read from a single sample in a study of T cells after yellow fever vaccination. MiXCR, applied by TCRdb to the 5' RACE reads, yields one record per CDR3 protein. This table holds some 120,000 distinct CDR3 sequences, around 9.8% found once. The sample consisted of CD8+ T cells sorted from PBMCs, taken on the day of the yellow fever booster vaccination. The receptors come from a man aged 18 to 29 who received the YFV17D yellow fever vaccine. The CDR3 runs from the conserved cysteine through the conserved F or W. Fields, in order: clone size, J gene, V gene, D gene, CDR3 protein, CDR3 DNA. A D gene is named only where the DNA matches it firmly. Some rows have no size entry. The others give once, few or many, or a class for an expanded clone.

clone_size: few; j_call: TRBJ1-6; v_call: TRBV6-1; d_call: TRBD1; cdr3_aa: CASSERGPMAPLHF; cdr3_nt: TGTGCCAGCAGTGAAAGGGGGCCGATGGCACCCCTCCACTTT
clone_size: few; j_call: TRBJ1-2; v_call: TRBV5-6; d_call: -; cdr3_aa: CASSLAYRVRVYGYTF; cdr3_nt: TGTGCCAGCAGCTTGGCTTACAGGGTCCGAGTTTACGGCTACACCTTC
clone_size: many; j_call: TRBJ1-1; v_call: TRBV12-3/TRBV12-4; d_call: TRBD1; cdr3_aa: CASSLGQVTEAFF; cdr3_nt: TGTGCCAGCAGTTTGGGACAGGTCACTGAAGCTTTCTTT
clone_size: few; j_call: TRBJ1-1; v_call: TRBV5-1; d_call: -; cdr3_aa: CASSLRGSSEAFF; cdr3_nt: TGCGCCAGCAGCTTGCGAGGGTCAAGTGAAGCTTTCTTT
clone_size: -; j_call: TRBJ1-2; v_call: TRBV29-1; d_call: -; cdr3_aa: CSVEDRGAKYGYTF; cdr3_nt: TGCAGCGTTGAAGACAGGGGCGCGAAGTATGGCTACACCTTC
clone_size: many; j_call: TRBJ1-1; v_call: TRBV12-3/TRBV12-4; d_call: TRBD1; cdr3_aa: CATSGTGEAFF; cdr3_nt: TGTGCCACCTCCGGGACAGGTGAAGCTTTCTTT
clone_size: few; j_call: TRBJ1-2; v_call: TRBV13; d_call: -; cdr3_aa: CASSLGGNGYTF; cdr3_nt: TGTGCCAGCAGCTTAGGGGGAAACGGCTACACCTTC
clone_size: -; j_call: TRBJ2-3; v_call: TRBV2; d_call: TRBD1; cdr3_aa: CASRPAPLTGGRDTQYF; cdr3_nt: TGTGCCAGCAGACCCGCCCCTCTGACAGGGGGCAGGGATACGCAGTATTTT
clone_size: many; j_call: TRBJ2-3; v_call: TRBV12-3/TRBV12-4; d_call: -; cdr3_aa: CASSFSLAVLFTDTQYF; cdr3_nt: TGTGCCAGCAGTTTCTCGTTAGCGGTGCTTTTCACAGATACGCAGTATTTT
clone_size: -; j_call: TRBJ2-1; v_call: TRBV6-5; d_call: TRBD2; cdr3_aa: CASSWGGEQFF; cdr3_nt: TGTGCCAGCAGTTGGGGGGGAGAGCAGTTCTTC
clone_size: few; j_call: TRBJ1-2; v_call: TRBV4-3; d_call: TRBD1; cdr3_aa: CASSPGTGGNYGYTF; cdr3_nt: TGCGCCAGCAGCCCGGGGACAGGGGGAAATTATGGCTACACCTTC
clone_size: few; j_call: TRBJ1-2; v_call: TRBV4-3; d_call: -; cdr3_aa: CASSQDRDGLVYGYTF; cdr3_nt: TGCGCCAGCAGCCAAGATAGGGACGGGTTAGTCTATGGCTACACCTTC
clone_size: few; j_call: TRBJ2-2; v_call: TRBV5-1; d_call: -; cdr3_aa: CASSLAAGIAGELFF; cdr3_nt: TGCGCCAGCAGCTTGGCGGCAGGGATCGCCGGGGAGCTGTTTTTT
clone_size: few; j_call: TRBJ2-3; v_call: TRBV12-3/TRBV12-4; d_call: TRBD1; cdr3_aa: CASSTGVRDTQYF; cdr3_nt: TGTGCCAGCAGTACAGGGGTGAGAGATACGCAGTATTTT
clone_size: -; j_call: TRBJ2-3; v_call: TRBV11-2; d_call: TRBD2; cdr3_aa: CASSTGGASTDTQYF; cdr3_nt: TGTGCCAGCTCCACGGGGGGGGCCAGCACAGATACGCAGTATTTT
clone_size: few; j_call: TRBJ2-5; v_call: TRBV29-1; d_call: -; cdr3_aa: CSVDKGRQETQYF; cdr3_nt: TGCAGCGTTGACAAGGGACGCCAAGAGACCCAGTACTTC